This T cell receptor (beta chain) was captured by sequencing in a study of molecular identifiers for immune sequencing clone quantification. This clonotype was picked up many times. From the PCR reads, TCRdb called clonotypes with MiXCR, one entry per CDR3 protein. The sample yields roughly 300,000 distinct CDR3 sequences, about 22% seen once. The CDR3 extends over 15 amino acids. Germline lookup yields CDR1 LGHDT and CDR2 YNNKEL (reference sequence). Trimming at V came to 4 bases and at J to 4 bases, leaving 8 bases not matched to a gene. The rearrangement uses TRBV3-1 and TRBJ1-1, with 8 bases fitting TRBD1. The sample consisted of naive CD8+ T cells from blood, with Jurkat cell RNA spiked in. The sample's subset: FACS-sorted CD8+CD4-CCR7+CD45RA+ naive T cells. The receptor was isolated from a human donor in good health. Some libraries in this study had Jurkat cell RNA spiked in. CDR3 in DNA: TGTGCCAGCAGCCCGAAGGACAGGGTGACCACTGAAGCTTTCTTT. This translates into CASSPKDRVTTEAFF.